The text below deals with one T cell receptor (beta chain). This entry is derived from a study of shared clonotypes between healthy human individuals. The germline V and J ends were trimmed by 3 bases and 8 bases, with 10 bases remaining between them. The CDR3 runs to 12 residues. CDR1 is MDHEN, CDR2 SYDVKM, per germline. The table came from immunoSEQ multiplex PCR; TCRdb's copy has only in-frame clones and leaves some out. Of under 1,100,000 clones in the sample, around 82% were seen once. The sequence was obtained from a man younger than 35 in good health. Some clones in this sample may be carry-over from other donors' samples. The gene calls are TRBV28 and TRBJ1-1; D may be TRBD1 (5 bases). Sequenced: memory CD4+ T cells from PBMCs. Subset given: CD45RA-negative fraction. This CDR3 reads CASSFGGSEAFF. The CDR3 DNA sequence: TGTGCCAGCAGTTTTGGGGGGTCCGAAGCTTTCTTT. Based on the CDR3 plus reference TRBV28 and TRBJ1-1, the full variable domain is DVKVTQSSRYLVKRTGEKVFLECVQDMDHENMFWYRQDPGLGLRLIYFSYDVKMKEKGDIPEGYSVSREKKERFSLILESASTNQTSMYLCASSFGGSEAFFGQGTRLTVV.